The sample holds many counts of the clone carrying this T cell receptor beta chain. This sample is part of a study of T cells after yellow fever vaccination. The CDR3 runs 14 residues. Germline assignment: CDR1 DFQATT and CDR2 SNEGSKA (reference sequence). V lost 5 bases and J 0 bases, leaving 8 bases between the germline ends. TCRdb re-called the 5' RACE reads with MiXCR, one entry per CDR3 protein. The data hold 300,000 or so distinct CDR3 sequences, with 10% to 15% observed a single time. The sequence came from a man in his thirties or forties who received the YFV17D yellow fever vaccine. This chain joins TRBV20-1 and TRBJ2-6; no reliable D call. The sequenced sample was CD4+ T cells sorted from PBMCs, obtained 45 days after the yellow fever booster vaccination. The CDR3: CSASRDSGANVLTF. The CDR3 coding sequence is TGCAGTGCTTCGAGAGACTCTGGGGCCAACGTCCTGACTTTC.